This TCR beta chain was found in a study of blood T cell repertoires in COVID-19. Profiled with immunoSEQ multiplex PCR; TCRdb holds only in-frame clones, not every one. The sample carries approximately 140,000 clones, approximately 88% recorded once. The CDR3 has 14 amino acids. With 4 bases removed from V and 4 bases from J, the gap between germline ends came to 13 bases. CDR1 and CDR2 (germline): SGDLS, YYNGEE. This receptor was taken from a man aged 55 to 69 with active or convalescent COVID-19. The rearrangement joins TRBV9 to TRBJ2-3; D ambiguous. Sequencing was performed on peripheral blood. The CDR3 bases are TGTGCCAGCAGCCCTCTACCCAACCCAGATACGCAGTATTTT. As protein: CASSPLPNPDTQYF.